This T cell receptor beta chain was found in a study of T-cell reconstitution after alpha-beta-depleted transplantation in children. The table lists this clonotype with many counts. V lost 1 base and J 6 bases, leaving 8 bases between the germline ends. Germline V gene data show CDR1 as MNHNS and CDR2 as SASEGT. The CDR3 length is 13 residues. Unique molecular identifiers featured in how the TCRbeta library was prepared. TCRdb re-analysed the PCR reads in MiXCR, keeping a single row per CDR3 protein. The table lists roughly 500,000 distinct CDR3 sequences, 9.5% to 15% of them singletons. This material consisted of PBMCs from the stem cell graft donor, taken from the stem cell graft. The sequence came from a human donor who donated a stem cell graft to a child with combined immunodeficiency. The gene calls are TRBV6-1 and TRBJ2-3; D is perhaps TRBD1 or TRBD2 (5 bases each). The CDR3, as DNA: TGTGCCAGCAGTGAAGTAGGGGACGATACGCAGTATTTT. Its translation is CASSEVGDDTQYF.